This is a list of T cell receptor beta chains from one sample in a study of regulatory T cells in long-lasting Graves disease. TCRdb passed the multiplex PCR reads through MiXCR, listing each CDR3 protein once. The sample shows hundreds of thousands of distinct CDR3 sequences, under 20% of them seen only once. This sample was shared with a second study, whose subject was T cells in Graves' hyperthyroidism and ophthalmopathy.

The sequencing used peripheral blood mononuclear cells (PBMCs), collected at new diagnosis, from a patient treated with antithyroid drugs. These receptors came from a woman in her 30s with Graves disease. The CDR3 runs from the conserved cysteine through the conserved F or W. The order of the fields is V gene, J gene, clone size, D gene, CDR3 protein, CDR3 DNA. A D gene is named only where the DNA matches it firmly. The size of a clone is reported for some rows only, either as once, few or many, or as a class for expanded clones.

V: TRBV6-1
J: TRBJ2-1
size: .
D: TRBD2
CDR3: CASSAASGGGEQFF
DNA: TGTGCCAGCAGTGCGGCTAGCGGGGGAGGGGAGCAGTTCTTC

V: TRBV20-1
J: TRBJ2-1
size: .
D: TRBD2
CDR3: CSARDMGLVYEQFF
DNA: TGCAGTGCTAGAGATATGGGACTAGTCTATGAGCAGTTCTTC

V: TRBV5-1
J: TRBJ1-2
size: .
D: TRBD1
CDR3: CASSPDRGKGNYGYTF
DNA: TGCGCCAGCAGCCCGGACAGGGGCAAGGGGAATTATGGCTACACCTTC

V: TRBV18
J: TRBJ2-1
size: many
D: .
CDR3: CASSPFLNNEQFF
DNA: TGTGCCAGCTCACCGTTTCTCAACAATGAGCAGTTCTTC

V: TRBV10-3
J: TRBJ2-5
size: few
D: .
CDR3: CAISGLGGETQYF
DNA: TGTGCCATCAGTGGACTCGGGGGAGAGACCCAGTACTTC

V: TRBV7-8
J: TRBJ2-5
size: many
D: TRBD2
CDR3: CASSFREGLSETQYF
DNA: TGTGCCAGCAGCTTCCGGGAGGGCCTTTCGGAGACCCAGTACTTC

V: TRBV2
J: TRBJ2-7
size: many
D: .
CDR3: CAGRFGQAGSEQYF
DNA: TGTGCCGGCCGATTTGGGCAAGCCGGGAGCGAGCAGTACTTC

V: TRBV2
J: TRBJ2-1
size: few
D: TRBD2
CDR3: CASSGLLAGTYNEQFF
DNA: TGTGCCAGCAGTGGCCTGCTAGCGGGAACATACAATGAGCAGTTCTTC

V: TRBV28
J: TRBJ2-7
size: .
D: TRBD2
CDR3: CASNLAGESYEQYF
DNA: TGTGCCTCCAACCTAGCGGGAGAGTCCTACGAGCAGTACTTC

V: TRBV20-1
J: TRBJ1-5
size: few
D: .
CDR3: CSAVRRIYSNQPQHF
DNA: TGCAGTGCTGTCCGACGGATATATAGCAATCAGCCCCAGCATTTT

V: TRBV6-5
J: TRBJ1-5
size: few
D: .
CDR3: CASSYSNRAGQPQHF
DNA: TGTGCCAGCAGTTACTCTAACAGGGCCGGACAGCCCCAGCATTTT

V: TRBV6-5
J: TRBJ1-1
size: .
D: .
CDR3: CASSWASRGSNTEAFF
DNA: TGTGCCAGCAGTTGGGCTTCCAGGGGCTCGAACACTGAAGCTTTCTTT

V: TRBV14
J: TRBJ2-1
size: many
D: .
CDR3: CASSHQVWDEQFF
DNA: TGTGCCAGCAGCCACCAAGTTTGGGATGAGCAGTTCTTC

V: TRBV30
J: TRBJ2-1
size: .
D: .
CDR3: CAWSPDRYNEQLF
DNA: TGTGCCTGGAGTCCTGACAGATACAATGAGCAGCTCTTC

V: TRBV28
J: TRBJ1-4
size: .
D: TRBD1
CDR3: CASSLTGGANEKLFF
DNA: TGTGCCAGCAGTCTTACAGGGGGCGCTAATGAAAAACTGTTTTTT

V: TRBV27
J: TRBJ2-7
size: few
D: .
CDR3: CASSNKGFSYEQYF
DNA: TGTGCCAGCAGTAATAAGGGGTTCTCCTACGAGCAGTACTTC

V: TRBV6-2/TRBV6-3
J: TRBJ1-2
size: many
D: .
CDR3: CASSYSTVGPGYTF
DNA: TGTGCCAGCAGTTACTCGACGGTAGGACCCGGCTACACCTTC

V: TRBV20-1
J: TRBJ1-6
size: .
D: TRBD1
CDR3: CSAWTGSSNSPLHF
DNA: TGCAGTGCCTGGACAGGGTCGTCAAATTCACCCCTCCACTTT

V: TRBV7-8
J: TRBJ2-1
size: many
D: TRBD1
CDR3: CASSPRQGDRNEQFF
DNA: TGTGCCAGCAGCCCTCGACAGGGAGATAGGAATGAGCAGTTCTTC

V: TRBV5-1
J: TRBJ2-3
size: few
D: TRBD1
CDR3: CASSWGQTTDTQYF
DNA: TGCGCCAGCAGCTGGGGACAGACCACAGATACGCAGTATTTT

V: TRBV6-2/TRBV6-3
J: TRBJ1-5
size: many
D: .
CDR3: CASSYSYSQPQHF
DNA: TGTGCCAGCAGTTACTCGTATTCCCAGCCCCAGCATTTT

V: TRBV27
J: TRBJ1-1
size: many
D: .
CDR3: CASISPGGLNTEAFF
DNA: TGTGCCAGCATTTCCCCCGGGGGTCTGAACACTGAAGCTTTCTTT

V: TRBV7-9
J: TRBJ2-5
size: .
D: .
CDR3: CASRLTAIEETQYF
DNA: TGTGCCAGCAGGTTGACAGCTATTGAGGAGACCCAGTACTTC

V: TRBV15
J: TRBJ2-3
size: many
D: TRBD2
CDR3: CATSNQASGRVADTQYF
DNA: TGTGCCACCAGCAATCAAGCGAGCGGGAGGGTGGCAGATACGCAGTATTTT

V: TRBV18
J: TRBJ1-1
size: few
D: .
CDR3: CASSLPLTTGNTEAFF
DNA: TGTGCCAGCTCACTGCCACTAACTACAGGGAACACTGAAGCTTTCTTT

V: TRBV20-1
J: TRBJ1-1
size: .
D: .
CDR3: CSASLGSGNTEAFF
DNA: TGCAGTGCTAGTTTGGGGTCCGGGAACACTGAAGCTTTCTTT

V: TRBV9
J: TRBJ1-2
size: .
D: .
CDR3: CASSVGRVPYGYTF
DNA: TGTGCCAGCAGCGTAGGAAGGGTCCCCTATGGCTACACCTTC

V: TRBV3-1
J: TRBJ2-5
size: .
D: .
CDR3: CASSLRQSYQETQYF
DNA: TGTGCCAGCAGTCTCAGACAGAGCTACCAAGAGACCCAGTACTTC

V: TRBV10-3
J: TRBJ2-7
size: few
D: TRBD1
CDR3: CAISEGEGQGRREQYF
DNA: TGTGCCATCAGTGAGGGGGAGGGACAGGGTCGACGGGAGCAGTACTTC

V: TRBV18
J: TRBJ2-7
size: few
D: .
CDR3: CASSQQGKSSYEQYF
DNA: TGTGCCAGCTCCCAACAGGGTAAGAGCTCCTACGAGCAGTACTTC

V: TRBV3-1
J: TRBJ2-7
size: .
D: .
CDR3: CASSQIGGYEQYF
DNA: TGTGCCAGCAGCCAAATAGGGGGGTACGAGCAGTACTTC

V: TRBV12-3/TRBV12-4
J: TRBJ1-1
size: many
D: .
CDR3: CASRRGGKAFF
DNA: TGTGCCTCCCGAAGGGGGGGGAAAGCTTTCTTT

V: TRBV9
J: TRBJ2-7
size: .
D: .
CDR3: CASSVESVSGWESSYEQYF
DNA: TGTGCCAGCAGCGTAGAATCGGTTTCTGGATGGGAGAGCTCCTACGAGCAGTACTTC

V: TRBV12-3/TRBV12-4
J: TRBJ1-2
size: many
D: .
CDR3: CASSFWSDYGYTF
DNA: TGTGCCAGCAGTTTTTGGTCAGATTATGGCTACACCTTC

V: TRBV4-2
J: TRBJ1-2
size: few
D: .
CDR3: CASSQALGYTF
DNA: TGTGCCAGCAGCCAAGCCCTCGGCTACACCTTC

V: TRBV20-1
J: TRBJ2-7
size: many
D: TRBD2
CDR3: CSVAGIGEQYF
DNA: TGCAGTGTAGCGGGAATCGGCGAGCAGTACTTC

V: TRBV18
J: TRBJ2-7
size: .
D: TRBD1
CDR3: CASSGQGAGSSYEQYF
DNA: TGTGCCAGCTCAGGCCAGGGGGCGGGGTCCTCCTACGAGCAGTACTTC

V: TRBV11-2
J: TRBJ1-1
size: many
D: .
CDR3: CASSLDLTGNEAFF
DNA: TGTGCCAGCAGCTTAGATCTAACCGGTAATGAAGCTTTCTTT

V: TRBV6-2/TRBV6-3
J: TRBJ2-6
size: few
D: TRBD2
CDR3: CASSYSRSGRTHSGANVLTF
DNA: TGTGCCAGCAGTTACTCGAGAAGCGGGAGGACCCACTCTGGGGCCAACGTCCTGACTTTC

V: TRBV19
J: TRBJ2-1
size: few
D: TRBD1
CDR3: CASSIGQGGYNEQFF
DNA: TGTGCCAGTAGTATCGGACAGGGGGGCTACAATGAGCAGTTCTTC

V: TRBV5-1
J: TRBJ2-3
size: few
D: .
CDR3: CASSQSVMSTDTQYF
DNA: TGCGCCAGCAGCCAGTCGGTCATGAGCACAGATACGCAGTATTTT

V: TRBV6-5
J: TRBJ1-6
size: many
D: .
CDR3: CASSYLRDKDSPLHF
DNA: TGTGCCAGCAGTTATCTTCGGGACAAAGATTCACCCCTCCACTTT

V: TRBV6-1
J: TRBJ2-7
size: few
D: TRBD2
CDR3: CASTTGGNSYEQYF
DNA: TGTGCCAGCACCACGGGAGGAAACTCCTACGAGCAGTACTTC

V: TRBV29-1
J: TRBJ2-2
size: few
D: .
CDR3: CSVEMEQDSNTGELFF
DNA: TGCAGCGTTGAAATGGAGCAGGACAGTAACACCGGGGAGCTGTTTTTT

V: TRBV6-1
J: TRBJ2-7
size: many
D: TRBD1
CDR3: CASRGQGYSYEQYF
DNA: TGTGCCAGCAGAGGACAGGGGTACTCCTACGAGCAGTACTTC

V: TRBV20-1
J: TRBJ2-7
size: few
D: .
CDR3: CSADDYEQYF
DNA: TGCAGTGCCGATGATTACGAGCAGTACTTC

V: TRBV7-7
J: TRBJ2-7
size: many
D: .
CDR3: CASSPAGTSYEQYF
DNA: TGTGCTAGCAGCCCCGCCGGGACCTCCTACGAGCAGTACTTC

V: TRBV27
J: TRBJ2-2
size: many
D: TRBD1
CDR3: CASSLSYYRGSGELFF
DNA: TGTGCCAGCAGTTTATCCTACTACAGGGGGTCCGGGGAGCTGTTTTTT

V: TRBV19
J: TRBJ2-6
size: once
D: .
CDR3: CAGRDRSGANVLTF
DNA: TGTGCCGGCAGGGACCGCTCTGGGGCCAACGTCCTGACTTTC

V: TRBV28
J: TRBJ2-7
size: many
D: .
CDR3: CASSFGEVSEQYF
DNA: TGTGCCAGCAGTTTCGGGGAGGTAAGCGAGCAGTACTTC